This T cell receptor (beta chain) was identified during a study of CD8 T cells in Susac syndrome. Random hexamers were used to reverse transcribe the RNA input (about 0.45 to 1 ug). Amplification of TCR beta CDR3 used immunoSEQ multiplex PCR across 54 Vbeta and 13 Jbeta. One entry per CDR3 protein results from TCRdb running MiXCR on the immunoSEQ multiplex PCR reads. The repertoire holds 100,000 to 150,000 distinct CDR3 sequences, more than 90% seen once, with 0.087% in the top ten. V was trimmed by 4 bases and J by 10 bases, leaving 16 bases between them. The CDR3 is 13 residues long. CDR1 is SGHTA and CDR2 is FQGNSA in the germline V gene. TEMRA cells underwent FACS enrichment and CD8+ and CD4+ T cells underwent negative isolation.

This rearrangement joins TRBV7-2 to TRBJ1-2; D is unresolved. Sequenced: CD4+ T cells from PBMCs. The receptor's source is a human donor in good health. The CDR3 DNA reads TGTGCCAGCAGCTCTAACCGGCAATCACACTACACCTTC. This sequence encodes CASSSNRQSHYTF.